This is a list of T cell receptor beta chains from one sample in a study of blood T cells in healthy people across ages. TCRdb recomputed calls from the 5' RACE reads with MiXCR, one row per CDR3 protein. The data contain hundreds of thousands of distinct CDR3 sequences, roughly half of them singletons. The specimen was blood. Every receptor here comes from a woman older than 75 in good health. Both conserved end residues are part of each CDR3. The D gene is left open where the match is weak. Size is stated for part of the rows, as once, few or many counts, or as a class when the clone is expanded.

>-|TRBJ2-1|TRBD1|TRBV12-3/TRBV12-4
CASSLVRRGTGGRREQFF
TGTGCCAGCAGTTTAGTTCGTCGCGGGACAGGGGGAAGGCGTGAGCAGTTCTTC
>-|TRBJ2-1|-|TRBV4-2
CASSQGTADSYNEQFF
TGTGCCAGCAGCCAAGGGACAGCGGACTCCTACAATGAGCAGTTCTTC
>-|TRBJ2-7|TRBD2|TRBV5-1
CASSYSPGLAPIGSYNEQYF
TGCGCCAGCAGCTATTCTCCGGGACTAGCGCCCATAGGGAGCTACAATGAGCAGTACTTC
>many|TRBJ2-1|TRBD2|TRBV2
CASSVIRGGDEQFF
TGTGCCAGCAGCGTTATCCGGGGGGGCGATGAGCAGTTCTTC
>once|TRBJ2-7|TRBD1|TRBV6-6
CASSPKSDRASEQYF
TGTGCCAGCAGCCCTAAATCGGACAGGGCAAGCGAGCAGTACTTC
>-|TRBJ2-1|-|TRBV10-3
CAISTGNEQFF
TGTGCCATCAGTACAGGGAATGAGCAGTTCTTC
>many|TRBJ2-7|TRBD2|TRBV5-4
CASSSNIGLAVVEQYF
TGTGCCAGCAGCTCGAATATAGGACTAGCAGTGGTGGAGCAGTACTTC
>-|TRBJ1-4|-|TRBV4-2
CASSQEAGAAEKLFF
TGTGCCAGCAGCCAAGAAGCCGGAGCAGCCGAAAAACTGTTTTTT
>-|TRBJ2-3|TRBD2|TRBV7-2
CASSSRRGGTPGGATDTQYF
TGTGCCAGCAGCTCCAGGAGGGGAGGAACTCCGGGGGGGGCAACAGATACGCAGTATTTT
>-|TRBJ2-2|-|TRBV4-1
CASSQGSNRANTGELFF
TGCGCCAGCAGCCAAGGTTCAAACAGAGCGAACACCGGGGAGCTGTTTTTT
>-|TRBJ2-1|TRBD2|TRBV28
CATTSVYNEQFF
TGTGCCACGACTAGCGTCTACAATGAGCAGTTCTTC
>many|TRBJ2-7|-|TRBV27
CASSLNSPWNAYEQYF
TGTGCCAGCAGTTTAAACTCCCCTTGGAATGCCTACGAGCAGTACTTC
>-|TRBJ1-1|TRBD1|TRBV5-1
CASSWGNSGTGGRAFF
TGCGCCAGCAGCTGGGGGAATTCCGGGACAGGCGGGCGAGCTTTCTTT
>-|TRBJ2-1|TRBD2|TRBV5-1
CAGSLELAGDLNEQFF
TGCGCCGGCAGCTTGGAACTAGCGGGAGACCTTAATGAGCAGTTCTTC
>-|TRBJ2-3|-|TRBV4-2
CASSQDNGFSNLNTQYF
TGTGCCAGCAGCCAAGATAACGGCTTCTCAAACCTTAATACGCAGTATTTT
>-|TRBJ2-7|-|TRBV5-1
CASSLGHRNPYEQYF
TGCGCCAGCAGCTTGGGACACAGGAACCCCTACGAGCAGTACTTC
>many|TRBJ2-1|-|TRBV29-1
CSVETVSYEQFF
TGCAGCGTTGAGACAGTCTCCTATGAGCAGTTCTTC
>-|TRBJ2-7|TRBD2|TRBV9
CASSVEAGGHYEQYF
TGTGCCAGCAGCGTAGAAGCGGGGGGGCACTACGAGCAGTACTTC
>many|TRBJ2-1|-|TRBV12-3/TRBV12-4
CASTRVAGRGNEQFF
TGTGCCAGCACCAGGGTGGCGGGCCGGGGCAATGAGCAGTTCTTC
>-|TRBJ2-7|-|TRBV20-1
CSAKSLLVYEQYF
TGCAGCGCTAAGTCTCTACTAGTCTACGAGCAGTACTTC
>-|TRBJ2-7|-|TRBV5-5
CASNQWRDVEQYF
TGTGCCAGCAACCAGTGGAGGGATGTCGAGCAGTACTTC
>-|TRBJ1-2|TRBD1|TRBV4-1
CASSMGQGPNYGYTF
TGCGCCAGCAGCATGGGACAGGGGCCTAACTATGGCTACACCTTC
>-|TRBJ2-1|-|TRBV9
CASGVGGEYNEQFF
TGTGCCAGCGGCGTAGGGGGGGAATACAATGAGCAGTTCTTC
>once|TRBJ1-1|-|TRBV7-2
CASSLAALVNTEAFF
TGTGCCAGCAGCTTAGCCGCGCTAGTGAACACTGAAGCTTTCTTT
>-|TRBJ2-7|-|TRBV9
CASSETPGYNEQYF
TGTGCCAGCAGCGAGACTCCGGGCTACAATGAGCAGTACTTC
>few|TRBJ2-2|-|TRBV28
CASSKRSGTGELFF
TGTGCCAGCAGTAAGCGGTCGGGCACCGGGGAGCTGTTTTTT
>many|TRBJ2-7|-|TRBV20-1
CSARGPGVYEQYF
TGCAGTGCTAGGGGGCCCGGGGTCTACGAGCAGTACTTC
>-|TRBJ1-2|-|TRBV27
CASSPATGYLYYGYTF
TGTGCCAGCAGCCCAGCGACAGGATACCTTTACTATGGCTACACCTTC
>once|TRBJ2-3|TRBD2|TRBV29-1
CSTLGASGGDTQYF
TGCAGCACCCTGGGGGCTAGCGGGGGAGATACGCAGTATTTT
>-|TRBJ2-7|TRBD2|TRBV7-3
CASSLMGGFVSYEQYF
TGTGCCAGCAGCTTAATGGGAGGGTTTGTCTCCTACGAGCAGTACTTC
>many|TRBJ2-1|TRBD2|TRBV2
CASRDGLAVNEQFF
TGTGCCAGCAGAGATGGACTAGCTGTAAATGAGCAGTTCTTC
>-|TRBJ1-5|-|TRBV12-3/TRBV12-4
CASSAQTVLNQPQHF
TGTGCCAGCAGTGCCCAGACAGTACTTAATCAGCCCCAGCATTTT
>-|TRBJ2-7|TRBD2|TRBV28
CASSWSSGGTRDYEQYF
TGTGCCAGCAGTTGGTCTAGCGGGGGTACTCGAGACTACGAGCAGTACTTC
>many|TRBJ1-5|-|TRBV6-5
CASRSPGQPQHF
TGTGCCAGCCGCTCCCCGGGTCAGCCCCAGCATTTT
>few|TRBJ2-6|-|TRBV4-1
CASSHDSSGANVLTF
TGCGCCAGCAGCCACGACAGCTCTGGGGCCAACGTCCTGACTTTC
>many|TRBJ2-3|TRBD2|TRBV6-6
CASRGSSGRTDTQYF
TGTGCCAGCAGAGGATCTAGCGGGAGGACAGATACGCAGTATTTT
>-|TRBJ2-5|TRBD2|TRBV7-2
CASSLGTSGVETQYF
TGTGCCAGCTCCTTAGGGACTAGCGGGGTTGAGACCCAGTACTTC
>-|TRBJ1-5|-|TRBV12-3/TRBV12-4
CASSPRQTSSQHQHF
TGTGCCAGCAGTCCCCGACAGACGAGCAGTCAGCACCAGCATTTT
>-|TRBJ2-7|-|TRBV28
CASSGLLGSEQYF
TGTGCCAGCAGTGGCCTTTTAGGGAGCGAGCAGTACTTC
>many|TRBJ2-7|TRBD2|TRBV6-6
CASSWSGLAEYEQYF
TGTGCCAGCAGTTGGTCGGGACTAGCGGAATACGAGCAGTACTTC
>-|TRBJ1-2|TRBD1|TRBV6-2/TRBV6-3
CASSPLPGQQYGYTF
TGTGCCAGCAGTCCTCTCCCGGGACAGCAGTATGGCTACACCTTC
>-|TRBJ1-1|-|TRBV11-2
CASSFEGTMNTEAFF
TGTGCCAGCAGCTTCGAGGGGACCATGAACACTGAAGCTTTCTTT
>many|TRBJ1-2|TRBD1|TRBV10-3
CAISETGAGYTF
TGTGCCATCAGCGAGACAGGGGCAGGCTACACCTTC
>-|TRBJ1-5|-|TRBV6-1
CASRGGQGERRPQHF
TGTGCTAGCAGAGGTGGACAAGGGGAGCGGAGGCCCCAGCATTTT
>-|TRBJ1-5|-|TRBV7-2
CASSGEIGPQHF
TGTGCCAGCAGTGGGGAAATCGGGCCCCAGCATTTT
>-|TRBJ1-4|-|TRBV28
CASRTTGTRELFF
TGTGCCAGCAGGACAACAGGGACCAGGGAACTGTTTTTT
>-|TRBJ2-5|-|TRBV3-1
CASSQEASGGTYF
TGTGCCAGCAGCCAAGAGGCGAGTGGGGGGACGTACTTC
>few|TRBJ2-7|-|TRBV28
CASSLGSLIGGQYF
TGTGCCAGCAGTTTGGGCAGCCTCATTGGCGGGCAGTACTTC